In this sample, the clone carrying this T cell receptor (beta chain) turned up a few times. What it binds is not known. The sample is drawn from a study of blood T cells in healthy people across ages. Germline V CDR1 and CDR2: DFQATT, SNEGSKA (reference sequence). V trimming: 3 bases; J trimming: 3 bases; junction bases outside the gene matches: 11. The CDR3 consists of 16 residues. Every sample gave at least 5.5 micrograms of total RNA when it was extracted. The use of a sample-barcoded 5' primer and a J-beta primer mix characterized a second PCR of roughly 7 to 11 cycles. Via MiXCR, TCRdb re-called the 5' RACE reads, giving one row per CDR3 protein. The table includes over 1.5 million distinct CDR3 sequences, about 50% detected once. Overall study findings and caveats: Unsorted PBMC material precluded a definitive naive versus antigen-experienced comparison. Estimated diversity across one million T cells was deemed an underestimate.

This clonotype originated in a woman aged 35 to 49 in good health. The sequencing input was blood. The chain uses TRBV20-1 and TRBJ2-7; 10 bases fit TRBD2. The CDR3 loop reads CSARGILGTSDYEQYF. In DNA, the CDR3 is TGCAGTGCTAGGGGTATACTCGGGACTAGCGACTACGAGCAGTACTTC.